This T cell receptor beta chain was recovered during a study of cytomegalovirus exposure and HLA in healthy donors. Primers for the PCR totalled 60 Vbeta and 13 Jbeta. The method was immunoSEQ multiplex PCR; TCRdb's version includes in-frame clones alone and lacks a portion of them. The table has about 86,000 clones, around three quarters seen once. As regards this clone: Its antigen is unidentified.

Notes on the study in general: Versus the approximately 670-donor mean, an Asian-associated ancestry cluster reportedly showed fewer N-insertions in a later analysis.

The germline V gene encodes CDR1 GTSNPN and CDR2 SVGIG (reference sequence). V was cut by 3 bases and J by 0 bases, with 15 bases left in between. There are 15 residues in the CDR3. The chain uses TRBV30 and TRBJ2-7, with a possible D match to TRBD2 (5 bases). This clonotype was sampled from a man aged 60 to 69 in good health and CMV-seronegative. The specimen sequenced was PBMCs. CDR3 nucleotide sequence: TGTGCCTGGAGGTTCAGGACTCTGAGCTCCTACGAGCAGTACTTC. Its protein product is CAWRFRTLSSYEQYF.